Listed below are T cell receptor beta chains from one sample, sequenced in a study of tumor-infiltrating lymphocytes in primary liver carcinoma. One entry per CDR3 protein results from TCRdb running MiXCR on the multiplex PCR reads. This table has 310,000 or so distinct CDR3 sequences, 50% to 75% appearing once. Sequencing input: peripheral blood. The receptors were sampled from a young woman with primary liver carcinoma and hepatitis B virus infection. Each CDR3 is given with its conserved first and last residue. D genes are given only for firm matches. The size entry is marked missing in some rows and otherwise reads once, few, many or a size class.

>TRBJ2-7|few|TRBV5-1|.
TGCGCCAGCAGCTTGGGACTAGGACCCCTCGAGCAGTACTTC
CASSLGLGPLEQYF
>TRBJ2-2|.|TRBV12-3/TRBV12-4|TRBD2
TGTGCCAGCGTTACCCCATGGGCGGGAGACCCCGGGGAGCTGTTTTTT
CASVTPWAGDPGELFF
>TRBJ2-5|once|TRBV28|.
TGTGCCAGCAGTCTATATTATGGGGAGATCCAGTACTTC
CASSLYYGEIQYF
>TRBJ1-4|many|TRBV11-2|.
TGTGCCAGCAGCTTACTCGCAGGGACAACTAATGAAAAACTGTTTTTT
CASSLLAGTTNEKLFF
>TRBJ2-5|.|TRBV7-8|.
TGTGCCAGCAGCTTAGTGCTCGGGCAACAAGAGACCCAGTACTTC
CASSLVLGQQETQYF
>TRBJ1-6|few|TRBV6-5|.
TGTGCCAGCAGTTCCGGGTCCGGGAACTCACCCCTCCACTTT
CASSSGSGNSPLHF
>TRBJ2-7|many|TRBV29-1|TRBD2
TGCAGCGTAATAGCGGGATCAACCTACGAGCAGTACTTC
CSVIAGSTYEQYF
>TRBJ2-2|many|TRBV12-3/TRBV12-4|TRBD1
TGTGCCAGCAGCAACAGGGGATTGAGCACCGGGGAGCTGTTTTTT
CASSNRGLSTGELFF
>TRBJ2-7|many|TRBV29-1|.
TGCAGCGTTGGGTTGGGGTCCGAGCAGTACTTC
CSVGLGSEQYF
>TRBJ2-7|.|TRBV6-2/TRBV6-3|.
TGTGCCAGCAGTTATTACTCAAGCGCTAAATACGAGCAGTACTTC
CASSYYSSAKYEQYF
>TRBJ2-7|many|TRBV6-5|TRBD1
TGTGCCAGCAGCCGACAGGGTCCGCGAGGCTACGAGCAGTACTTC
CASSRQGPRGYEQYF
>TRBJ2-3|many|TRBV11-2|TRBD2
TGTGCCAGCAGCTTAGTAGCGGGAGTGATCACAGATACGCAGTATTTT
CASSLVAGVITDTQYF
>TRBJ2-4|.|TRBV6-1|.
TGTGCCAGCAGTGAAACGACCCTGGCCAAAAACATTCAGTACTTC
CASSETTLAKNIQYF
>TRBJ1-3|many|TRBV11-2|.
TGTGCCAGCAGTTACGGCCCTGCGTCAAACACCATATATTTT
CASSYGPASNTIYF
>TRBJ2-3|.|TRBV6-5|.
TGTGCCAGCAGAGGCAGGGTCATAGATACGCAGTATTTT
CASRGRVIDTQYF
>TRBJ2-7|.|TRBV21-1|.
TGTGCCAGCAGCAAAGGGGAAGGGTCCTACGAGCAGTACTTC
CASSKGEGSYEQYF
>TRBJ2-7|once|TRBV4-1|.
TGCGCCAACAGCAGGGGTTTCGACTCCTACGAGCAGTACTTC
CANSRGFDSYEQYF
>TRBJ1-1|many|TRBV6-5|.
TGTGCCACGAAGAAGGGGATTGAAGCTTTCTTT
CATKKGIEAFF
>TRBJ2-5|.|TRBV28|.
TGTGCCAGCAGTCACAGGGCCCCTCAAGAGACCCAGTACTTC
CASSHRAPQETQYF
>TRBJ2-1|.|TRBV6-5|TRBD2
TGTGCCAGTAGTTACTCGGGAGGCTACTACGATGAGCAGTTCTTC
CASSYSGGYYDEQFF
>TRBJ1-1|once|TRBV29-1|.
TGCAGCGTTTCAGGGTTGTGCACTGAAGCTTTCTTT
CSVSGLCTEAFF
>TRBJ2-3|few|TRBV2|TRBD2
TGTGCCAGCAGATCCGGGACTAGCGTAGATACTCAGTATTTT
CASRSGTSVDTQYF
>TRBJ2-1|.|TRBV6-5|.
.
CASVKVAGGSVEQLF
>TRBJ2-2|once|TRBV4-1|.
TGCGCCAGCAGCCAAGTTGGGTGGGCGGGACTCCGGGAGCTGTTTTTT
CASSQVGWAGLRELFF
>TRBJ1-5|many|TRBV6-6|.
TGTGCCAGCACTCATACCGGGCAGCCCCAGCATTTT
CASTHTGQPQHF
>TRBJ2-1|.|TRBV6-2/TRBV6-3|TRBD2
TGTGCCATCAGTTACTCCCCGTTTTGGCGGGAGGGCCCCAGCTCCTACAATGAGCAGTTCTTC
CAISYSPFWREGPSSYNEQFF
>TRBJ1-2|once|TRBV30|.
TGTGCCTGGAGAGATGGGGGGCGCGGATATGGCTACACCTTC
CAWRDGGRGYGYTF
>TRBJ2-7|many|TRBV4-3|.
TGCGCCAGCAGCCAAGAATGGCAGGGGGGGGCTCGGGAGCAGTACTTC
CASSQEWQGGAREQYF
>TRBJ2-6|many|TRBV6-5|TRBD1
TGTGCCACCGACAGGGATCCTGGTGGGGCCAACGTCCTGACTTTC
CATDRDPGGANVLTF
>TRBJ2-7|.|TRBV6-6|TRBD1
TGTGTCAGCAGTTACGACAGGGGCTACGAGCAGTACTTC
CVSSYDRGYEQYF
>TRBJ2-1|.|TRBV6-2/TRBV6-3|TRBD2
TGTGCCAGCAGTCACCCCAAACGACTAGCGGAGTTCTTC
CASSHPKRLAEFF